Presented here are 18 T cell receptor beta chains from one specimen sequenced in a study of blood T cell repertoires in COVID-19. Produced via immunoSEQ multiplex PCR; TCRdb's table is partial and in-frame only. This sample carries tens of thousands of clones, approximately 90% of them seen once, and the ten largest clones take roughly 5.3%. What was sequenced was peripheral blood. Receptors originate from a woman of 80 years or more with active or convalescent COVID-19.

This chain connects TRBV30 to TRBJ2-5; TRBD1 might be the D (5 bases). The CDR3 consists of 14 residues. V lost 4 bases to trimming and J lost 1 base, with 13 bases between them. The germline CDR1 and CDR2 sequences are GTSNPN and SVGIG (reference sequence). The CDR3 is CAWTNRGSQETQYF. The CDR3 DNA reads TGTGCCTGGACCAATAGGGGCTCCCAAGAGACCCAGTACTTC.

This sequence joins TRBV24-1 and TRBJ2-7; TRBD2 matches at 8 bases. This CDR3 contains 13 residues. Trimming took 9 bases from V and 6 from J; bases not matched to a gene: 9. CDR1 and CDR2 from the germline V gene are KGHDR and SFDVKD. CDR3 bases: TGTGCCACCTCCTCGGGGGGGCGTCGCGAGCAGTACTTC. Translating it yields CATSSGGRREQYF.

J is TRBJ2-6 and V is TRBV5-1; D call uncertain. Trimming shortened V by 1 base and J by 0 bases, and 8 bases separated the two germline ends. Germline V CDR1 and CDR2: SGHRS, YFSETQ. The CDR3 consists of 16 residues. The CDR3 is CASSLFDSSGANVLTF. The CDR3 nucleotides are TGCGCCAGCAGCTTGTTCGATAGCTCTGGGGCCAACGTCCTGACTTTC.

Details on this clone: The sample contains more than one DNA sequence encoding this CDR3. The chain has TRBV20-1 and TRBJ2-7; D is uncertain. The CDR3 contains 11 residues. Trimming pared 6 bases from V and 5 bases from J, leaving 11 bases between. CDR1 and CDR2 from the germline V gene are DFQATT and SNEGSKA (reference sequence). The CDR3 DNA follows: TGCAGTGCGAGGAGTGGCCACGAGCAGTACTTC. Protein product: CSARSGHEQYF.

The chain is built from TRBV11-3 and TRBJ2-5; D possibly corresponds to TRBD1 (6 bases). The germline V gene encodes CDR1 SGHNT and CDR2 YENEEA. This CDR3 has 14 amino acids. Trimming took 2 bases from V and 3 from J, leaving 10 bases between them. The chain's CDR3 is CASSLRAGEETQYF. Written as DNA, the CDR3 is TGTGCCAGCAGCTTACGGGCAGGGGAAGAGACCCAGTACTTC.

The V and J genes are TRBV3-1 (or the pseudogene TRBV3-2) and TRBJ2-2, with 9 bases fitting TRBD1. The CDR3 spans 15 residues. V lost 5 bases to trimming and J lost 4 bases; unmatched junction nucleotides: 5. CDR1 is LGHDT, CDR2 YNNKEL, per germline (reference sequence). CDR3 coding DNA: TGTGCCAGCAGCTTCGGACAGGGGAGCACCGGGGAGCTGTTTTTT. Residues: CASSFGQGSTGELFF.

V usage is TRBV6-2 or TRBV6-3 and J usage is TRBJ1-1; perhaps TRBD1 as D (6 bases). V shed 2 bases and J shed 0 bases, with 10 bases lying between them. Germline CDR1 MNHEY, CDR2 SVGEGT. This CDR3 is built from 15 residues. The CDR3 nucleotides read TGTGCCAGCAGTTACGACAGGCGATTGAACACTGAAGCTTTCTTT. The encoded protein is CASSYDRRLNTEAFF.

The chain joins TRBV4-1 to TRBJ1-2; 7 nucleotides line up with TRBD1. The CDR3 is 17 amino acids. Germline V gene data show CDR1 as MGHRA and CDR2 as YSYEKL. J lost 1 base, V lost 0 bases, and 8 bases had no gene match. CDR3 in amino acids: CASSQDRGGADNYGYTF. The CDR3, as DNA: TGCGCCAGCAGCCAAGATCGAGGGGGCGCAGATAACTATGGCTACACCTTC.

This clone was counted only a few times. V usage is TRBV28 and J usage is TRBJ1-2, with D hard to call. CDR1 is MDHEN and CDR2 is SYDVKM in the germline V gene. The CDR3 contains 12 residues. V lost 6 bases and J 4 bases, leaving 9 bases between the germline ends. CDR3 loop: CASRSPGYGYTF. The CDR3 nucleotides are TGTGCCAGCAGGTCCCCGGGCTATGGCTACACCTTC.

The CDR3 nucleotides read TGTGCCAGCAGCTTGAAGGGACAGGGAGTGGGTGAGCAGTTCTTC. Its protein is CASSLKGQGVGEQFF. This rearrangement joins TRBV5-4 to TRBJ2-1; 9 bases map to TRBD1. CDR3 length: 15 residues. Trimming removed 1 base from V and 9 bases from J; junction bases left unmatched: 8. Germline assignment: CDR1 SGHNT and CDR2 YYREEE (reference sequence).

The chain is built from TRBV15 and TRBJ2-7; 8 bases agree with TRBD2. This CDR3 has 13 residues. Germline lookup yields CDR1 LNHNV and CDR2 YYDKDF (reference sequence). The trim removed 9 bases at V and 0 bases at J, leaving 4 bases unmatched. Here the CDR3 reads CATSGALSYEQYF. CDR3 sequence (DNA): TGTGCCACTAGCGGGGCCCTCTCCTACGAGCAGTACTTC.

This clone occurred once. This rearrangement joins TRBV5-5 to TRBJ1-2, with TRBD1 matching over 12 bases. Germline values: CDR1 SGHKS, CDR2 YYEKEE (reference sequence). The CDR3 loop spans 17 amino acids. J was trimmed by 4 bases and V by 3 bases; bases with no gene match: 10. CDR3 nucleotides: TGTGCCAGCAGCTCGACCCGGGACAGGGGGCGCCCCTATGGCTACACCTTC. Amino acids: CASSSTRDRGRPYGYTF.

J is TRBJ1-2 and V is TRBV28; 9 bases line up with TRBD1. The CDR3 sequence is 12 residues long. The ends lost 8 bases at V and 8 bases at J; junction bases unmatched: 6. Germline V gene data show CDR1 as MDHEN and CDR2 as SYDVKM. The CDR3 sequence is CASAGDRVGYTF. The CDR3 DNA is TGTGCCAGCGCAGGGGACAGGGTGGGCTACACCTTC.

The V gene is TRBV28, the J gene TRBJ1-4; D remains unclear. The CDR3 length is 14 residues. CDR1 MDHEN and CDR2 SYDVKM come from the germline V gene. V lost 8 bases, J lost 1 base, and 11 bases lay in between. The CDR3 DNA is TGTGCCAGCCGTCGAGCAAGAACTAATGAAAAACTGTTTTTT. Translating gives CASRRARTNEKLFF.

The chain links TRBV19 to TRBJ2-1; a weak D match, TRBD1 (8 bases). Trimming left V 11 bases short and J 9 bases short, with 32 bases between. The germline V gene encodes CDR1 LNHDA and CDR2 SQIVND (reference sequence). CDR3 length: 17 residues. CDR3 DNA: TGTGCCCTTCGTACCGGGGCGGGGAGGACAGGGAGGGGTGAGCAGTTCTTC. Translating it yields CALRTGAGRTGRGEQFF. The full variable domain, in which reference TRBV19 and TRBJ2-1 provide the parts outside the CDR3, is DGGITQSPKYLFRKEGQNVTLSCEQNLNHDAMYWYRQDPGQGLRLIYYSQIVNDFQKGDIAEGYSVSREKKESFPLTVTSAQKNPTAFYLCALRTGAGRTGRGEQFFGPGTRLTVL.

This chain uses TRBV21-1 with TRBJ2-3; TRBD1 is the table's D call, not checked against the DNA. TRBV21-1 constitutes a pseudogene. This CDR3 comprises 15 residues. Written as DNA, the CDR3 is TGTGCCTCGGGGGTGAGGGACAGGGAAGTGAATACGCAGTATTTT. Translated, it gives CASGVRDREVNTQYF.

The genes are TRBV10-3 and TRBJ1-4, with D possibly matching TRBD1 (5 bases). V was shortened by 10 bases and J by 4 bases, with 13 bases between the two germline ends. The CDR3 sequence is 13 residues long. Per germline, CDR1 ENHRY and CDR2 SYGVKD. DNA of the CDR3: TGTGCCAGTGCCGGGGGAAATAATGAAAAACTGTTTTTT. This encodes CASAGGNNEKLFF.

A single count supports this clone. This chain uses TRBV7-8 with TRBJ2-1; perhaps TRBD1 as D (5 bases). CDR1 is SGHVS, CDR2 FQNEAQ, per germline. This CDR3 is 11 amino acids long. V lost 5 bases to trimming and J lost 10 bases, with 9 bases between them. The CDR3 bases are TGTGCCAGCAGCCCTAGGACAGAGCAGTTCTTC. This translates into CASSPRTEQFF.